A selection of T cell receptor beta chains follows, all from one sample in a study of blood T cells in healthy people across ages. TCRdb reprocessed the 5' RACE reads via MiXCR and lists one record per CDR3 protein. This table has around 1,500,000 distinct CDR3 sequences, 42% appearing once. The sample taken for sequencing was blood. All receptors derive from a woman between 18 and 29 years old in good health. CDR3s include the opening cysteine and the closing phenylalanine or tryptophan. Fields, in order: CDR3 length, D gene, V gene, J gene, clone size, CDR3 DNA, CDR3 protein. D genes are given only for firm matches. The size entry is marked missing in some rows and otherwise reads once, few, many or a size class.

cdr3_length: 16
d_call: TRBD2
v_call: TRBV20-1
j_call: TRBJ2-1
clone_size: .
cdr3_nt: TGCAGTGCTAGAAGTAGCGGGAGTAAGTCCTACAATGAGCAGTTCTTC
cdr3_aa: CSARSSGSKSYNEQFF

cdr3_length: 16
d_call: .
v_call: TRBV7-2
j_call: TRBJ1-2
clone_size: .
cdr3_nt: TGTGCCAGCAGCTCCGGTCTTCAACAGGGACCCTATGGCTACACCTTC
cdr3_aa: CASSSGLQQGPYGYTF

cdr3_length: 15
d_call: TRBD2
v_call: TRBV7-9
j_call: TRBJ2-1
clone_size: once
cdr3_nt: TGTGCCAGCAGCTTAGGCAGCGGGGGGATCAATGAGCAGTTCTTC
cdr3_aa: CASSLGSGGINEQFF

cdr3_length: 15
d_call: .
v_call: TRBV27
j_call: TRBJ2-3
clone_size: few
cdr3_nt: TGTGCCAGCAGTACTCTCGACGAGGTTACCAATACGCAGTATTTT
cdr3_aa: CASSTLDEVTNTQYF

cdr3_length: 19
d_call: .
v_call: TRBV7-2
j_call: TRBJ2-7
clone_size: .
cdr3_nt: TGTGCCAGCAGCTCCAAGAGAGATTCTGCCGGGAGCTCCTACAATGAGCAGTACTTC
cdr3_aa: CASSSKRDSAGSSYNEQYF

cdr3_length: 19
d_call: TRBD2
v_call: TRBV11-2
j_call: TRBJ2-1
clone_size: .
cdr3_nt: TGTGCCAGCAGCTTAGGGGCGGGGACTAGCGGGAGGGCTCCCAATGAGCAGTTCTTC
cdr3_aa: CASSLGAGTSGRAPNEQFF

cdr3_length: 16
d_call: TRBD1
v_call: TRBV7-6
j_call: TRBJ1-2
clone_size: few
cdr3_nt: TGTGCCAGCAGCTTAACTCCAGGGGACAGGGTTTATGGCTACACCTTC
cdr3_aa: CASSLTPGDRVYGYTF

cdr3_length: 10
d_call: .
v_call: TRBV10-3
j_call: TRBJ2-5
clone_size: many
cdr3_nt: TGTGCCATCGGAGAAGAGACCCAGTACTTC
cdr3_aa: CAIGEETQYF

cdr3_length: 12
d_call: .
v_call: TRBV2
j_call: TRBJ1-1
clone_size: few
cdr3_nt: TGTGCCAGTCTAGAAGGGGCTGGTGAAGCTTTCTTT
cdr3_aa: CASLEGAGEAFF

cdr3_length: 12
d_call: TRBD1
v_call: TRBV27
j_call: TRBJ1-4
clone_size: .
cdr3_nt: TGTGCCAGCAGTAAGGGGGGACAGCAGCTGTTTTTT
cdr3_aa: CASSKGGQQLFF

cdr3_length: 12
d_call: TRBD1
v_call: TRBV29-1
j_call: TRBJ2-7
clone_size: few
cdr3_nt: TGCAGCGTTGTACGGACAGGGGCCGAGCAGTACTTC
cdr3_aa: CSVVRTGAEQYF

cdr3_length: 18
d_call: .
v_call: TRBV2
j_call: TRBJ2-1
clone_size: .
cdr3_nt: TGTGCCAGCAGTGAGAGGCCCCCAAGGGGTAGCTCCTACAATGAGCAGTTCTTC
cdr3_aa: CASSERPPRGSSYNEQFF

cdr3_length: 16
d_call: TRBD1
v_call: TRBV28
j_call: TRBJ2-1
clone_size: few
cdr3_nt: TGTGCCAGCAGTTTCGGAGGGACAGGGGCGCACAATGAGCAGTTCTTC
cdr3_aa: CASSFGGTGAHNEQFF

cdr3_length: 17
d_call: TRBD1
v_call: TRBV5-1
j_call: TRBJ2-7
clone_size: .
cdr3_nt: TGCGCCAGCAGCAGGACAGGGGGCGCCTTCCCTTCCTACGAGCAGTACTTC
cdr3_aa: CASSRTGGAFPSYEQYF

cdr3_length: 15
d_call: TRBD2
v_call: TRBV5-1
j_call: TRBJ2-5
clone_size: few
cdr3_nt: TGCGCCAGCACGCTTCGAGCGGGAGTCGAAGAGACCCAGTACTTC
cdr3_aa: CASTLRAGVEETQYF

cdr3_length: 13
d_call: .
v_call: TRBV20-1
j_call: TRBJ2-5
clone_size: once
cdr3_nt: TGCAGTGCTAGAAACAGCGACGAGGAGACCCAGTACTTC
cdr3_aa: CSARNSDEETQYF

cdr3_length: 12
d_call: .
v_call: TRBV5-1
j_call: TRBJ2-7
clone_size: .
cdr3_nt: TGCGCCAGCAGCTGGGGACACGGGGAGCAGTACTTC
cdr3_aa: CASSWGHGEQYF

cdr3_length: 15
d_call: .
v_call: TRBV24-1
j_call: TRBJ2-1
clone_size: .
cdr3_nt: TGTGCCACCAGTGACCGGGGGAGCCTCTACAATGAGCAGTTCTTC
cdr3_aa: CATSDRGSLYNEQFF

cdr3_length: 11
d_call: .
v_call: TRBV20-1
j_call: TRBJ2-1
clone_size: .
cdr3_nt: TGCAGTGCTAGTTCCAGCGGTGAGCAGTTCTTC
cdr3_aa: CSASSSGEQFF

cdr3_length: 15
d_call: TRBD2
v_call: TRBV20-1
j_call: TRBJ2-7
clone_size: .
cdr3_nt: TGCAGTGCTAGAGGCGTCACGGGAGGGTCCTACGAGCAGTACTTC
cdr3_aa: CSARGVTGGSYEQYF

cdr3_length: 13
d_call: TRBD1
v_call: TRBV25-1
j_call: TRBJ1-6
clone_size: few
cdr3_nt: TGTGCCAGCACAACAGGGGGCGGTTCACCCCTCCACTTT
cdr3_aa: CASTTGGGSPLHF

cdr3_length: 14
d_call: .
v_call: TRBV10-3
j_call: TRBJ2-1
clone_size: .
cdr3_nt: TGTGCCATCAGTGAGAGTAGCGGTTACAATGAGCAGTTCTTC
cdr3_aa: CAISESSGYNEQFF

cdr3_length: 16
d_call: TRBD2
v_call: TRBV5-1
j_call: TRBJ2-3
clone_size: .
cdr3_nt: TGCGCCAGCAACTTTGGACTAGCGGTTAACACAGATACGCAGTATTTT
cdr3_aa: CASNFGLAVNTDTQYF

cdr3_length: 16
d_call: .
v_call: TRBV6-6
j_call: TRBJ2-5
clone_size: .
cdr3_nt: TGTGCCAGCAGTTACTCTATGACTAGGAGGGTGGAGACCCAGTACTTC
cdr3_aa: CASSYSMTRRVETQYF

cdr3_length: 18
d_call: .
v_call: TRBV10-3
j_call: TRBJ2-1
clone_size: .
cdr3_nt: TGTGCCATCAGTGGAAGTATGCAGCCCAGTAGCTCCTACAATGAGCAGTTCTTC
cdr3_aa: CAISGSMQPSSSYNEQFF

cdr3_length: 14
d_call: .
v_call: TRBV7-2
j_call: TRBJ2-7
clone_size: .
cdr3_nt: TGTGCCAGCAGCTTAGGGTTCGATACCTACGAGCAGTACTTC
cdr3_aa: CASSLGFDTYEQYF

cdr3_length: 13
d_call: .
v_call: TRBV20-1
j_call: TRBJ1-2
clone_size: .
cdr3_nt: TGCAGTGCTCCAAAGACAGAATCTACTGGCTACACCTTC
cdr3_aa: CSAPKTESTGYTF

cdr3_length: 14
d_call: TRBD2
v_call: TRBV2
j_call: TRBJ2-1
clone_size: few
cdr3_nt: TGTGCCAGCCCCGACAGCGGGGGCACAAATGAGCAGTTCTTC
cdr3_aa: CASPDSGGTNEQFF

cdr3_length: 12
d_call: TRBD1
v_call: TRBV29-1
j_call: TRBJ2-7
clone_size: many
cdr3_nt: TGCAGCGTTCTAGGACAGGGCTACGAGCAGTACTTC
cdr3_aa: CSVLGQGYEQYF

cdr3_length: 14
d_call: TRBD1
v_call: TRBV30
j_call: TRBJ1-6
clone_size: .
cdr3_nt: TGTGCCTGTTCGCCGGGACAGGGTTGGTCACCCCTCCACTTT
cdr3_aa: CACSPGQGWSPLHF

cdr3_length: 17
d_call: .
v_call: TRBV3-1
j_call: TRBJ2-5
clone_size: .
cdr3_nt: TGTGCCAGCAGCCAAGCTCTGCGGGGACCTGATTACAATGAGCAGTACTTC
cdr3_aa: CASSQALRGPDYNEQYF

cdr3_length: 14
d_call: .
v_call: TRBV5-1
j_call: TRBJ1-6
clone_size: .
cdr3_nt: TGCGCCAGTCGCGACGGCGGGGGGAATTCACCCCTCCACTTT
cdr3_aa: CASRDGGGNSPLHF

cdr3_length: 15
d_call: TRBD2
v_call: TRBV3-1
j_call: TRBJ2-1
clone_size: .
cdr3_nt: TGTGCCAGCAGCCAGGCTAGCGGCACCGGACATGAGCAGTTCTTC
cdr3_aa: CASSQASGTGHEQFF